A single sample gave rise to the 12 T cell receptor beta chains below, sequenced in a study of control samples from healthy donors and cancer patients. TCRdb's table, derived via immunoSEQ multiplex PCR, lists solely in-frame clones and lacks some. The sample shows 150,000 to 200,000 clones, 75% to 95% of them seen only once. Sequenced material: blood. The receptor set was obtained from a woman aged 35 to 49 in good health.

The V and J genes are TRBV5-4 and TRBJ1-1; the match to TRBD1 covers 8 bases. The trim removed 3 bases at V and 0 bases at J, leaving 4 bases unmatched. The length of the CDR3 is 15 residues. Germline V gene lookup returns CDR1 SGHNT and CDR2 YYREEE (reference sequence). CDR3 DNA sequence: TGTGCCAGCAGCTCCCGGGACAGGTTGAACACTGAAGCTTTCTTT. Its protein is CASSSRDRLNTEAFF.

The chain recombines TRBV18 with TRBJ1-1, with TRBD1 as a possible D gene (5 bases). The germline V gene encodes CDR1 KGHSH and CDR2 LQKENI. Trimming shortened V by 2 bases and J by 4 bases, and 14 bases separated the two germline ends. The CDR3 sequence is 15 residues long. CDR3 nucleotide sequence: TGTGCCAGCTCACCATCGGGGGGGGTGATCACTGAAGCTTTCTTT. Translating it yields CASSPSGGVITEAFF.

The chain uses TRBV5-6 and TRBJ2-7; D might be TRBD2 (5 bases). The CDR3 consists of 14 residues. Deletions cut 5 bases from V and 1 base from J, with 13 bases between. Germline values: CDR1 SGHDT, CDR2 YYEEEE. CDR3 loop: CASSTSGWSYEQYF. The CDR3, as DNA: TGTGCCAGCAGTACATCGGGGTGGTCCTACGAGCAGTACTTC.

This chain joins TRBV19 and TRBJ2-5, with a possible D match to TRBD2 (6 bases). With 4 bases removed from V and 5 bases from J, the gap between germline ends came to 14 bases. There are 14 residues in the CDR3. CDR1 and CDR2 (germline): LNHDA, SQIVND (reference sequence). CDR3 DNA sequence: TGTGCCAGTAGTACCCTGGGGGGACGGGAGACCCAGTACTTC. Translating it yields CASSTLGGRETQYF. The variable domain in full, completed from reference TRBV19 and TRBJ2-5, reads DGGITQSPKYLFRKEGQNVTLSCEQNLNHDAMYWYRQDPGQGLRLIYYSQIVNDFQKGDIAEGYSVSREKKESFPLTVTSAQKNPTAFYLCASSTLGGRETQYFGPGTRLLVL.

The chain joins TRBV7-3 to TRBJ1-4, with TRBD1 matching 9 bases. This CDR3 region has 19 residues. V shed 8 bases and J 2 bases; nucleotides not matched to a gene: 18. The germline CDR1 and CDR2 sequences are SGHTA and FQGTGA. CDR3 nucleotides: TGTGCCAGCGGCAAACGCGGGGGACAGGGTATTTTGACTAATGAAAAACTGTTTTTT. This gives the protein CASGKRGGQGILTNEKLFF.

The V gene is TRBV20-1, the J gene TRBJ2-5, with 7 bases aligning to TRBD2. CDR1 DFQATT and CDR2 SNEGSKA come from the germline V gene (reference sequence). V lost 3 bases to trimming and J lost 1 base; unmatched junction nucleotides: 2. The CDR3 runs 13 residues. For the CDR3, the DNA is TGCAGTGCTAGTGGGGGGGTCCAAGAGACCCAGTACTTC. Encoded protein: CSASGGVQETQYF.

This clone was counted a single time. A junction end diverges from the germline sequence, so it may reflect a read error. The chain uses TRBV19 and TRBJ1-6; TRBD1 matches 9 bases. The CDR3 sequence is 15 residues long. Germline CDR1 LNHDA, CDR2 SQIVND (reference sequence). CDR3 nucleotide sequence: TGTGTCAGTAGGGAACAGGGGGCTGAAAATTCACCCCTCCACTTT. Its translation: CVSREQGAENSPLHF.

The chain carries TRBV5-1 and TRBJ1-1; D may be TRBD1 (6 bases). V lost 9 bases, J lost 1 base, and 13 bases lay in between. This CDR3 spans 13 amino acids. CDR1 is SGHRS, CDR2 YFSETQ, per germline. CDR3 DNA: TGCGCCACCCGGACAGACCCGAACACTGAAGCTTTCTTT. Amino acids: CATRTDPNTEAFF.

J is TRBJ2-7 and V is TRBV20-1, with 7 bases identical to TRBD1. This CDR3 region has 16 residues. Germline CDR1 and CDR2: DFQATT and SNEGSKA (reference sequence). V dropped 3 bases and J dropped 0; count of bases not matched to a gene: 11. The CDR3 spells CSASRRDRDLSYEQYF. The CDR3 DNA is TGCAGTGCTAGTCGACGAGACAGGGATCTCTCCTACGAGCAGTACTTC.

Worth noting for this clone: This specimen includes other DNA sequences encoding the same CDR3. The chain recombines TRBV18 with TRBJ1-1, with D uncertain. This CDR3 region has 13 residues. Germline loops: CDR1 KGHSH, CDR2 LQKENI. V gave up 3 bases and J gave up 3 bases, with 8 bases separating them. The CDR3 region is CASSPQGDTEAFF. The CDR3 coding sequence is TGTGCCAGCTCACCGCAAGGCGACACTGAAGCTTTCTTT. The variable domain in full, completed from reference TRBV18 and TRBJ1-1, reads NAGVMQNPRHLVRRRGQEARLRCSPMKGHSHVYWYRQLPEEGLKFMVYLQKENIIDESGMPKERFSAEFPKEGPSILRIQQVVRGDSAAYFCASSPQGDTEAFFGQGTRLTVV.

The rearrangement links TRBV5-6 to TRBJ2-3; 7 nucleotides align to TRBD1. With 0 bases clipped from V and 5 bases from J, the junction kept 6 bases outside the gene matches. Germline CDR1 and CDR2: SGHDT and YYEEEE. This CDR3 comprises 15 residues. CDR3 residues: CASSLEGQWEDTQYF. The DNA for the CDR3 is TGTGCCAGCAGCTTGGAGGGACAGTGGGAAGATACGCAGTATTTT.

The J gene is TRBJ1-1, the V gene TRBV5-1; the D gene is possibly TRBD1 (5 bases). Germline lookup yields CDR1 SGHRS and CDR2 YFSETQ. The germline V and J ends were trimmed by 0 bases and 7 bases, with 13 bases remaining between them. The CDR3 contains 14 residues. The CDR3 spells CASSLATGAFEAFF. For the CDR3, the DNA is TGCGCCAGCAGCTTGGCCACAGGAGCGTTTGAAGCTTTCTTT.